This TCR beta chain was captured in a study of blood T cell repertoires in COVID-19. This CDR3 region has 11 residues. CDR1 is DFQATT and CDR2 is SNEGSKA in the germline V gene (reference sequence). Sequencing was performed with immunoSEQ multiplex PCR; in TCRdb, only in-frame clones are kept and a portion is missing. The sample holds roughly 220,000 clones, about nine tenths seen once. As concerns this clone: One end of the junction does not line up with germline, which may come from a read error.

This chain uses TRBV20-1 with TRBJ2-5; D is ambiguous. This receptor was taken from a man older than 75 with acute or convalescent COVID-19. Sequenced: peripheral blood. The DNA for the CDR3 is TGCAGTGCTAGAGTTGGAGAGCCCCAGTACTTC. Its translation: CSARVGEPQYF.